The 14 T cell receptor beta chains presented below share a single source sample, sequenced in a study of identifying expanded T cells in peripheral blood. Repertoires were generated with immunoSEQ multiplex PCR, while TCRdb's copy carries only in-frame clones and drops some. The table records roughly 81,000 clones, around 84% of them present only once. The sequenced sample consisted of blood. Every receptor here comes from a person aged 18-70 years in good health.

CDR3: CSVVQGNGYGYTF. CDR3 nucleotide sequence: TGCAGCGTTGTGCAGGGGAATGGGTATGGCTACACCTTC. The chain combines TRBV29-1 with TRBJ1-2; weak D call: TRBD1 (6 bases). CDR3 length equals 13 residues. Trimming shortened V by 4 bases and J by 5 bases, and 14 bases separated the two germline ends. Germline V gene data show CDR1 as SQVTM and CDR2 as ANQGSEA.

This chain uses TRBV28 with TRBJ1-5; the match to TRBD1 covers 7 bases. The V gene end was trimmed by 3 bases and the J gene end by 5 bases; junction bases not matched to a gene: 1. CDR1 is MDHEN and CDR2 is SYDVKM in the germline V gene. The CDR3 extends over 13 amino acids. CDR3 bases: TGTGCCAGCAGTTTTACAGGGGATCAGCCCCAGCATTTT. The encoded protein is CASSFTGDQPQHF.

The CDR3 loop is CASSPQLSGETQYF. In nucleotides, the CDR3 is TGTGCCAGCAGCCCCCAGTTGTCGGGGGAGACCCAGTACTTC. This rearrangement joins TRBV7-6 to TRBJ2-5, with a tentative D call TRBD2 (5 bases). The length of the CDR3 is 14 residues. Germline CDR1 SGHVS, CDR2 FNYEAQ. V lost 5 bases and J 5 bases, leaving 15 bases between the germline ends. Combining the CDR3 with reference TRBV7-6 and TRBJ2-5 gives the whole variable domain GAGVSQSPRYKVTKRGQDVALRCDPISGHVSLYWYRQALGQGPEFLTYFNYEAQQDKSGLPNDRFSAERPEGSISTLTIQRTEQRDSAMYRCASSPQLSGETQYFGPGTRLLVL.

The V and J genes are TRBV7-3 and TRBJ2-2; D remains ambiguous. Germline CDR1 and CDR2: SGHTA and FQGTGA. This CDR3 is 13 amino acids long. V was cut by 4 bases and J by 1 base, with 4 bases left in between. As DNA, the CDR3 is TGTGCCAGCAGCTCGGAGAACACCGGGGAGCTGTTTTTT. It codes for CASSSENTGELFF.

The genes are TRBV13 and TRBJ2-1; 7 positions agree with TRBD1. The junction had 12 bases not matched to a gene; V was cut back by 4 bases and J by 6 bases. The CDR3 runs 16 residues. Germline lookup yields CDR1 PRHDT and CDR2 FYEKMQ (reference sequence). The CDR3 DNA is TGTGCCAGCAGCTCGTTCCGGGACAGAGTTGCCAATGAGCAGTTCTTC. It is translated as CASSSFRDRVANEQFF.

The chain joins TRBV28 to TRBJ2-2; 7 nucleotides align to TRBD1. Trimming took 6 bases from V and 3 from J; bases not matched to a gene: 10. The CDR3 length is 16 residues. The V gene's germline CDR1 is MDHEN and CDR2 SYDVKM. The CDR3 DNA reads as TGTGCCAGCAGAACAAGACAGGGCACGGACACCGGGGAGCTGTTTTTT. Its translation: CASRTRQGTDTGELFF.

CDR3: CASSLLLGETNEKLFF. The CDR3 DNA reads TGTGCCAGCAGCTTGCTTCTGGGGGAAACTAATGAAAAACTGTTTTTT. The chain joins TRBV5-5 to TRBJ1-4; TRBD1 might be the D (5 bases). This CDR3 has 16 residues. The germline CDR1 and CDR2 sequences are SGHKS and YYEKEE (reference sequence). Trimming left V 1 base short and J 1 base short, with 11 bases between.

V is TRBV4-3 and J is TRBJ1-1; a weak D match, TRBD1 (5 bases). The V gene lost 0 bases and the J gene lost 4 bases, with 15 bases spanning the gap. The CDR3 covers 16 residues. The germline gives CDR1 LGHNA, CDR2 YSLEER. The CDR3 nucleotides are TGCGCCAGCAGCCAAGATTCCGGGGGAATTGGCACTGAAGCTTTCTTT. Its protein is CASSQDSGGIGTEAFF.

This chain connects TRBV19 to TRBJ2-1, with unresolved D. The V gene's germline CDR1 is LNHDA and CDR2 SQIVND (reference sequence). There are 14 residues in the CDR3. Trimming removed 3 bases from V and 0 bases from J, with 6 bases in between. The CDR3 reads CASSMLSSYNEQFF. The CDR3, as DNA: TGTGCCAGTAGTATGCTCAGCTCCTACAATGAGCAGTTCTTC.

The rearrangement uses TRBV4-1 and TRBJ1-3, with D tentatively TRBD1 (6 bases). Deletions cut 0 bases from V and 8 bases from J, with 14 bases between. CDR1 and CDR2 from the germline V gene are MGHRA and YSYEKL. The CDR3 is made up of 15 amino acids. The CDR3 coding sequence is TGCGCCAGCAGCCAAGATATCGGGGGCGCGGACACCATATATTTT. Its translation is CASSQDIGGADTIYF.

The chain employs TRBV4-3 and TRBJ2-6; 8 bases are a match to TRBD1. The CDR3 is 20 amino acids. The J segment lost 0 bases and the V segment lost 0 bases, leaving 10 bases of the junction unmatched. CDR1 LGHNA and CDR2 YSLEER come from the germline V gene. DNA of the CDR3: TGCGCCAGCAGCCAAGAGGCAGGGACAGACAGGGGCTCTGGGGCCAACGTCCTGACTTTC. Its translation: CASSQEAGTDRGSGANVLTF.

CDR3 residues: CASRTNTGINEQFF. The CDR3 DNA reads TGTGCCAGCAGGACCAATACAGGGATTAATGAGCAGTTCTTC. The genes are TRBV28 and TRBJ2-1; TRBD1 is a possible D gene (6 bases). Looked up from germline, CDR1 is MDHEN and CDR2 is SYDVKM. The CDR3 is 14 amino acids. The V end was cut by 6 bases, the J end by 7 bases, with 16 bases between.

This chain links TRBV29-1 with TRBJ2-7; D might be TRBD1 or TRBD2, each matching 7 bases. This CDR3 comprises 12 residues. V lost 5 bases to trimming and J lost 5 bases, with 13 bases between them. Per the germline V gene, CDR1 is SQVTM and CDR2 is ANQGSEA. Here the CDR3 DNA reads TGCAGCGTTCAACAGGGGAGGGACGAGCAGTACTTC. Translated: CSVQQGRDEQYF.

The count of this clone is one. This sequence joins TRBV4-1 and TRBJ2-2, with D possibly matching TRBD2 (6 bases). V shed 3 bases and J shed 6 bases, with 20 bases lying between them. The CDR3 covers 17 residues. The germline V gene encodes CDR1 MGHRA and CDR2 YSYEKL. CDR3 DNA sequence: TGCGCCAGCAGCCAGGGAGCTGCTAGAAGGAGGGCCGGGGAGCTGTTTTTT. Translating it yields CASSQGAARRRAGELFF.